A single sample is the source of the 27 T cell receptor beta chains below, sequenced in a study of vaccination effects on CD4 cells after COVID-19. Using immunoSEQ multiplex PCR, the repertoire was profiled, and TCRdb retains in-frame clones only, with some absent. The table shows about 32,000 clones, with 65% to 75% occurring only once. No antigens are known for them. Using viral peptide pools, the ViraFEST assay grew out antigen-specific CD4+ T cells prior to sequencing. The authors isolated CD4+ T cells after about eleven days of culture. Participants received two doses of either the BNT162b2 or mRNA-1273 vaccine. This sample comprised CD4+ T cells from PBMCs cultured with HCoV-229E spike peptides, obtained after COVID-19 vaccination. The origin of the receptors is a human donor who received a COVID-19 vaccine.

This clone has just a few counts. The CDR3 is CASRLSPSSGNTIYF. The DNA for the CDR3 is TGTGCCAGCAGGCTCAGTCCTAGCTCTGGAAACACCATATATTTT. The genes are TRBV6-5 and TRBJ1-3; no firm D call. Trimming took 6 bases from V and 0 from J, leaving 12 bases between them. CDR3 length: 15 amino acids. Germline V lookup: CDR1 MNHEY, CDR2 SVGAGI.

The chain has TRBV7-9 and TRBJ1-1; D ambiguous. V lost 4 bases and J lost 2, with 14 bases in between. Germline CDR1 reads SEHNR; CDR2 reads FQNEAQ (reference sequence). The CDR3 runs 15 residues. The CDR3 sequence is CASSSPSRGNTEAFF. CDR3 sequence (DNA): TGTGCCAGCAGCTCCCCTAGCCGGGGAAACACTGAAGCTTTCTTT.

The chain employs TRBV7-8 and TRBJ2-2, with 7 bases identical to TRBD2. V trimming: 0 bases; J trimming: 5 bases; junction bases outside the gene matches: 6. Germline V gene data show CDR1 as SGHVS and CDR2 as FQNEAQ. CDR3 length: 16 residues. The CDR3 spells CASSLATGGLTGELFF. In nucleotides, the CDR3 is TGTGCCAGCAGCTTAGCGACGGGAGGTCTTACCGGGGAGCTGTTTTTT.

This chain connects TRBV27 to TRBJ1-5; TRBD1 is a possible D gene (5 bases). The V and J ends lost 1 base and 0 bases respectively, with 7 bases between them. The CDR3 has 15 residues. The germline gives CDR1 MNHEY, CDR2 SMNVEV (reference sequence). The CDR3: CASSLWGDSNQPQHF. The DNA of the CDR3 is TGTGCCAGCAGTTTATGGGGGGATAGCAATCAGCCCCAGCATTTT.

CDR3 nucleotides: TGTGCCAGCAGTGAACGTCAGGGGGCGGCTGGGGCCAACGTCCTGACTTTC. Translated, it gives CASSERQGAAGANVLTF. The chain uses TRBV6-1 and TRBJ2-6; TRBD1 matches at 8 bases. V lost 2 bases to trimming and J lost 2 bases; unmatched junction nucleotides: 5. Germline V gene sequence: CDR1 MNHNS, CDR2 SASEGT. This CDR3 region has 17 residues.

The CDR3 coding sequence is TGTGCCAGCAGGGGGGGCGTGAACACTGAAGCTTTCTTT. Its protein product is CASRGGVNTEAFF. J is TRBJ1-1 and V is TRBV2; perhaps TRBD1 as D (6 bases). The CDR3 totals 13 residues. Per the germline V gene, CDR1 is SNHLY and CDR2 is FYNNEI. Between the trimmed V and J ends, which lost 6 bases and 0 bases, there was a span of 8 bases.

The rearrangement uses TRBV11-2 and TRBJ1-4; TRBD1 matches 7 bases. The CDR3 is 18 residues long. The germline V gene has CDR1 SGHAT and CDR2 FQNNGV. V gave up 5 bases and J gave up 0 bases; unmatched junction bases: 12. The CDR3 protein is CASSPGMTGNATNEKLFF. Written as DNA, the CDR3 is TGTGCCAGCAGCCCCGGGATGACAGGGAATGCAACTAATGAAAAACTGTTTTTT.

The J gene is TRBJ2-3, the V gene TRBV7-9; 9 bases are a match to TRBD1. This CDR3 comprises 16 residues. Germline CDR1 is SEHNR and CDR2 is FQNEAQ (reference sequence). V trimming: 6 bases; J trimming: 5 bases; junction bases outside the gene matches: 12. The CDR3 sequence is CASSYTGTGSRDTQYF. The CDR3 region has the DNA TGTGCCAGCAGTTACACCGGGACAGGGTCCAGAGATACGCAGTATTTT.

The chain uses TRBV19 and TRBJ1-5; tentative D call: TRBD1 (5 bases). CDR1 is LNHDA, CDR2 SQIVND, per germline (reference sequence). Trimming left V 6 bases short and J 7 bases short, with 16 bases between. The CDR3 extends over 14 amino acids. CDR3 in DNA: TGTGCCAGTAGCAGCGCGGGAGAGGGGCAGCCCCAGCATTTT. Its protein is CASSSAGEGQPQHF.

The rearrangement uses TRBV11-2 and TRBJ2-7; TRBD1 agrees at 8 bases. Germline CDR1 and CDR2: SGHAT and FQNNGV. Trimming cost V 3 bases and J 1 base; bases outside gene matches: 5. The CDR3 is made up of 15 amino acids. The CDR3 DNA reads TGTGCCAGCAGCTTCCCGGGACAGGCGTCCTACGAGCAGTACTTC. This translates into CASSFPGQASYEQYF.

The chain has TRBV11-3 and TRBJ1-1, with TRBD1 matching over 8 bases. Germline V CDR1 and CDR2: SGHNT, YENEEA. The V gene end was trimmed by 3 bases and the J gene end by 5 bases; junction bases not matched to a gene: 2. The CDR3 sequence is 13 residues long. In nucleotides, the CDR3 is TGTGCCAGCAGCTTCCAGGGGGCAACTGAAGCTTTCTTT. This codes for CASSFQGATEAFF.

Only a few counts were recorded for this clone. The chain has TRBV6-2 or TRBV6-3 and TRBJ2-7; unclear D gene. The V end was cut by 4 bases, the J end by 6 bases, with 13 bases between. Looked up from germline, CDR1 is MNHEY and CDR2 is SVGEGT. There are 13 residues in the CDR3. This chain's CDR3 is CASSSALFSEQYF. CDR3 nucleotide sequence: TGTGCCAGCAGTTCGGCTCTATTCTCCGAGCAGTACTTC.

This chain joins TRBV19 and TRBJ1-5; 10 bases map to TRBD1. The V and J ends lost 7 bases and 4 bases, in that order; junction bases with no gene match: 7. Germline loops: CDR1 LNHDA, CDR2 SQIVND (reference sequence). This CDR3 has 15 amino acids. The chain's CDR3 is CASTAGQGRNQPQHF. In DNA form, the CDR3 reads TGTGCCAGTACTGCGGGACAGGGGAGGAATCAGCCCCAGCATTTT.

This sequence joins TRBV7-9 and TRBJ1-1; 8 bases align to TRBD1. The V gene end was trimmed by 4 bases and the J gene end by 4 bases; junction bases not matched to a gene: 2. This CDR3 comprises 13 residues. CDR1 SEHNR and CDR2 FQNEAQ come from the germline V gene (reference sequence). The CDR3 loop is CASSYQGATEAFF. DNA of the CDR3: TGTGCCAGCAGCTACCAGGGGGCCACTGAAGCTTTCTTT. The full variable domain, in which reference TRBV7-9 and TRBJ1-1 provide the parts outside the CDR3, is DTGVSQNPRHKITKRGQNVTFRCDPISEHNRLYWYRQTLGQGPEFLTYFQNEAQLEKSRLLSDRFSAERPKGSFSTLEIQRTEQGDSAMYLCASSYQGATEAFFGQGTRLTVV.

CDR3 region: CASSPPRVMNTEAFF. The CDR3 DNA sequence: TGTGCCAGCAGTCCCCCCAGGGTCATGAACACTGAAGCTTTCTTT. This rearrangement joins TRBV28 to TRBJ1-1; the D gene is possibly TRBD1 (5 bases). The CDR3 runs to 15 residues. Trimming took off 5 bases at V and 0 bases at J, with 13 bases between the two ends. The germline V gene encodes CDR1 MDHEN and CDR2 SYDVKM. Variable domain in full (rest from reference TRBV28 and TRBJ1-1): DVKVTQSSRYLVKRTGEKVFLECVQDMDHENMFWYRQDPGLGLRLIYFSYDVKMKEKGDIPEGYSVSREKKERFSLILESASTNQTSMYLCASSPPRVMNTEAFFGQGTRLTVV.

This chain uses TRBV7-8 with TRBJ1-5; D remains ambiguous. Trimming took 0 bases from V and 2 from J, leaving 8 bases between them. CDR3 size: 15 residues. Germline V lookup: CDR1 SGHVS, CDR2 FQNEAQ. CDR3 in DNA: TGTGCCAGCAGCTTAGCGTACCGGCGCAATCAGCCCCAGCATTTT. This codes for CASSLAYRRNQPQHF.

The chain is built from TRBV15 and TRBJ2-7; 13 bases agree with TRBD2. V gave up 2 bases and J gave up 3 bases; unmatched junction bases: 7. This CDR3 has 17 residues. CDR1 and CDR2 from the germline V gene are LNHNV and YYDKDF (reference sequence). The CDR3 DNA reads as TGTGCCACCAGCAGAAGAACCGGGACTAGCGGGGACTACGAGCAGTACTTC. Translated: CATSRRTGTSGDYEQYF.

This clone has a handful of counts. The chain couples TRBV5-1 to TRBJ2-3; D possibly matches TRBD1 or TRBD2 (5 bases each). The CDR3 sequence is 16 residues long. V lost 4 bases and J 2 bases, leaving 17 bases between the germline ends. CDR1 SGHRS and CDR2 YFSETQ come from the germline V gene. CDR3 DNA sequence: TGCGCCAGCAGCGGGGTGTCGGGGCACTCCACAGATACGCAGTATTTT. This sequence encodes CASSGVSGHSTDTQYF.

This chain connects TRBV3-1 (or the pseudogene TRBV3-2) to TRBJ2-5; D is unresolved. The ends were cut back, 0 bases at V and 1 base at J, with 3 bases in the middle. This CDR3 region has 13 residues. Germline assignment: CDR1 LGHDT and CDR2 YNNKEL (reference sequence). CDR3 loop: CASSQDTQETQYF. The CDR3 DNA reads TGTGCCAGCAGCCAAGATACCCAAGAGACCCAGTACTTC.

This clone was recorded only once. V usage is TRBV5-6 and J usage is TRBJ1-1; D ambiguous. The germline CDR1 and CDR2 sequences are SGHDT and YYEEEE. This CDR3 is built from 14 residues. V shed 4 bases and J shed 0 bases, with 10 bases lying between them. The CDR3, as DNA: TGTGCCAGCAGCGAATCCGGGGTGAACACTGAAGCTTTCTTT. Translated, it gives CASSESGVNTEAFF.

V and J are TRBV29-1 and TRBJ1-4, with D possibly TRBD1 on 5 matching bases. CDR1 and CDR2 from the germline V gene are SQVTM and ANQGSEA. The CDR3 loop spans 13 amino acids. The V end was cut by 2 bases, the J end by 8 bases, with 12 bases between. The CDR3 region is CSVELQGGEKLFF. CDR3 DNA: TGCAGCGTTGAACTGCAGGGTGGAGAAAAACTGTTTTTT.

The CDR3 is CASSSLRGYTF. The CDR3 DNA sequence: TGTGCCAGCAGCTCCCTTCGTGGCTACACCTTC. The genes are TRBV7-9 and TRBJ1-2; D is ambiguous. V gave up 4 bases and J gave up 7 bases, with 7 bases separating them. The CDR3 consists of 11 residues. Germline lookup yields CDR1 SEHNR and CDR2 FQNEAQ (reference sequence).

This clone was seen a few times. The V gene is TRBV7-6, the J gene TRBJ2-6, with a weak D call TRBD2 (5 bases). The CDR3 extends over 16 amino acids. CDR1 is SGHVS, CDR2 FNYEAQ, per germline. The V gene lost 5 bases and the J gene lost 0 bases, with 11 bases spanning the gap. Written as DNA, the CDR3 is TGTGCCAGCAGCACGCGACGGGGCTCTGGGGCCAACGTCCTGACTTTC. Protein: CASSTRRGSGANVLTF.

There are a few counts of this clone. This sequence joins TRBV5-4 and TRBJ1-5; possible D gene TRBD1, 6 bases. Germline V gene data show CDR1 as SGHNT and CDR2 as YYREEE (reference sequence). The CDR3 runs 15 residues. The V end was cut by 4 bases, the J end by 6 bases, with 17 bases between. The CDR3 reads CASSPDPGAFQPQHF. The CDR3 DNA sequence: TGTGCCAGCAGCCCGGATCCAGGGGCGTTTCAGCCCCAGCATTTT.

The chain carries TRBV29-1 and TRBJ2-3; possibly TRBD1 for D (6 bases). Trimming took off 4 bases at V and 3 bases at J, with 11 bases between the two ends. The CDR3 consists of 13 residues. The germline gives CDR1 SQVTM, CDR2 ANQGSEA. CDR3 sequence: CSVAGGGTDTQYF. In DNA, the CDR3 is TGCAGCGTTGCTGGGGGCGGTACAGATACGCAGTATTTT.

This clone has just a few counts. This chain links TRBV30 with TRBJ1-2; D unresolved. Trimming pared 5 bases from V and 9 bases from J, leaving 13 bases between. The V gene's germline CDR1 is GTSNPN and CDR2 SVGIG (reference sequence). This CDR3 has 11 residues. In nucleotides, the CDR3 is TGTGCCTGGGGCCGGGCGAGGAGCTACACCTTC. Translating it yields CAWGRARSYTF. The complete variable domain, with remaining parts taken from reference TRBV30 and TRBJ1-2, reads SQTIHQWPATLVQPVGSPLSLECTVEGTSNPNLYWYRQAAGRGLQLLFYSVGIGQISSEVPQNLSASRPQDRQFILSSKKLLLSDSGFYLCAWGRARSYTFGSGTRLTVV.

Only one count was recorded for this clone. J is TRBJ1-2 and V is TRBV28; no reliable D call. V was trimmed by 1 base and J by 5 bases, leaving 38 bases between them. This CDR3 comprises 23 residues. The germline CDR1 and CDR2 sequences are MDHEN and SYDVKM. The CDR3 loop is CASSLSWSPVVRGPSQDLYGYTF. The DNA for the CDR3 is TGTGCCAGCAGTTTATCCTGGTCCCCGGTCGTCCGAGGACCGTCTCAAGATCTATATGGCTACACCTTC.